Following are 10 T cell receptor beta chains from one sample sequenced in a study of blood T cell repertoires in COVID-19. Data came from immunoSEQ multiplex PCR; TCRdb stores just in-frame clones and leaves some out. Of about 280,000 clones detected, 85% appear once; the ten largest clones hold roughly 2.6%. Sequencing was performed on PBMCs or T cells enriched from blood (not recorded which). These TCRs come from a woman aged 45-65 years who had recovered from COVID-19.

In its sample, this clone was seen a few times. The chain carries TRBV27 and TRBJ1-5, with a tentative D call TRBD1 (6 bases). Germline V gene data show CDR1 as MNHEY and CDR2 as SMNVEV (reference sequence). V lost 0 bases to trimming and J lost 5 bases, with 14 bases between them. The CDR3 is made up of 16 amino acids. CDR3 loop: CASSLSNQGLDQPQHF. CDR3 coding DNA: TGTGCCAGCAGTTTATCGAACCAGGGGTTAGATCAGCCCCAGCATTTT.

This chain joins TRBV28 and TRBJ2-3; no clear D. V lost 9 bases and J lost 6, with 13 bases in between. The CDR3 runs 12 residues. Per germline, CDR1 MDHEN and CDR2 SYDVKM. CDR3 loop: CASTSDKDTQYF. The CDR3 DNA sequence: TGTGCCAGTACTTCCGACAAGGATACGCAGTATTTT.

V gene TRBV7-3 combines with J gene TRBJ1-6; D remains unclear. V was clipped by 1 base and J by 14 bases, with 18 bases between them. Germline CDR1 reads SGHTA; CDR2 reads FQGTGA. The CDR3 totals 15 residues. In DNA form, the CDR3 reads TGTGCCAGCAGCTTAAACCCCCCCCCGGGGTTCACCCTCCACTTT. Its protein is CASSLNPPPGFTLHF.

This chain connects TRBV19 to TRBJ1-5; D might be TRBD1 (6 bases). This CDR3 is 15 amino acids long. The germline CDR1 and CDR2 sequences are LNHDA and SQIVND (reference sequence). The ends were cut back, 5 bases at V and 5 bases at J, with 16 bases in the middle. CDR3 amino acids: CASSALQGFDQPQHF. In DNA, the CDR3 is TGTGCCAGTAGTGCACTACAGGGTTTCGATCAGCCCCAGCATTTT.

The chain joins TRBV5-1 to TRBJ1-6, with a possible D match to TRBD1 (6 bases). From germline, CDR1 is SGHRS and CDR2 YFSETQ. Between the trimmed V and J ends, which lost 1 base and 5 bases, there was a span of 13 bases. The CDR3 is made up of 16 amino acids. The CDR3, as DNA: TGCGCCAGCAGCTTGAACATCGGACAGAATAATTCACCCCTCCACTTT. Its protein is CASSLNIGQNNSPLHF.

The chain recombines TRBV5-1 with TRBJ2-5, with 7 bases matching TRBD1. The junction had 16 bases not matched to a gene; V was cut back by 8 bases and J by 3 bases. In germline, CDR1 is SGHRS, CDR2 YFSETQ. This CDR3 comprises 16 residues. Here the CDR3 DNA reads TGCGCCAGTGCCTACTCAGAGACCGGGACAGAAGAGACCCAGTACTTC. This translates into CASAYSETGTEETQYF.

The chain couples TRBV10-1 to TRBJ1-5, with D unclear. This CDR3 spans 14 amino acids. V dropped 7 bases and J dropped 3 bases, with 13 bases sitting between them. Germline values: CDR1 WNHNN, CDR2 SYGVQD (reference sequence). CDR3 loop: CASNAGQHNQPQHF. CDR3 in DNA: TGCGCCAGCAACGCGGGCCAGCACAATCAGCCCCAGCATTTT.

This clone was counted only a few times. The chain has TRBV7-8 and TRBJ1-6, with 8 bases aligning to TRBD1. Germline values: CDR1 SGHVS, CDR2 FQNEAQ. The CDR3 runs to 15 residues. The junction had 10 bases not matched to a gene; V was cut back by 5 bases and J by 10 bases. The CDR3 region is CASSVTGVGNSPLHF. CDR3 in DNA: TGTGCCAGCAGCGTGACAGGGGTTGGAAACTCACCCCTCCACTTT.

The rearrangement uses TRBV25-1 and TRBJ2-1; 9 bases agree with TRBD2. Germline CDR1 is MGHDK and CDR2 is SYGVNS. This CDR3 comprises 13 residues. V shed 8 bases, J shed 6 bases, and the junction held 5 bases outside the gene matches. CDR3 region: CASLGLARNEQFF. Written as DNA, the CDR3 is TGTGCCAGCCTGGGACTAGCTCGCAATGAGCAGTTCTTC.

The chain has TRBV2 and TRBJ2-7; 7 bases fit TRBD1. Trimming at V came to 3 bases and at J to 2 bases, leaving 4 bases not matched to a gene. The CDR3 contains 14 residues. Germline CDR1 SNHLY, CDR2 FYNNEI. Here the CDR3 DNA reads TGTGCCAGCAGTGAGAGACAGGGACCCTACGAGCAGTACTTC. It specifies CASSERQGPYEQYF.